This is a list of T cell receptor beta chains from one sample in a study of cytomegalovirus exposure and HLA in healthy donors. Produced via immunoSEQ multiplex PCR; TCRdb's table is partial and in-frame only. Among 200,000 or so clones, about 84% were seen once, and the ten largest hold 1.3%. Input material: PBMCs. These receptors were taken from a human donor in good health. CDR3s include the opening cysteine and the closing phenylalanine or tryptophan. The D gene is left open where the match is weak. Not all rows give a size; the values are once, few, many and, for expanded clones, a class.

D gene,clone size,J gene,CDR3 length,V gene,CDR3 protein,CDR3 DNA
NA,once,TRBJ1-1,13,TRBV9,CASSVGGQDEAFF,TGTGCCAGCAGCGTAGGCGGGCAGGATGAAGCTTTCTTT
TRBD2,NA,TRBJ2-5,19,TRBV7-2,CASSLARRGLAGVGETQYF,TGTGCCAGCAGCTTGGCCCGACGGGGACTAGCGGGAGTAGGGGAGACCCAGTACTTC
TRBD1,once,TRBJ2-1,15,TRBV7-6,CASSLEGTEYNEQFF,TGTGCCAGCAGCTTAGAGGGGACAGAATACAATGAGCAGTTCTTC
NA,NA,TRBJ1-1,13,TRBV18,CASFTAGYTEAFF,TGTGCCAGCTTTACGGCCGGGTACACTGAAGCTTTCTTT
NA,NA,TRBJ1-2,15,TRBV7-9,CASSPPERGPYGYTF,TGTGCCAGCAGCCCACCGGAAAGGGGCCCCTATGGCTACACCTTC
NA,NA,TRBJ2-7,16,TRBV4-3,CASSQDYAGPSYEQYF,TGCGCCAGCAGCCAAGACTACGCAGGCCCTTCCTACGAGCAGTACTTC
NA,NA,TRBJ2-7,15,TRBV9,CASSPQTGSSYEQYF,TGTGCCAGCAGCCCTCAGACTGGCAGCTCCTACGAGCAGTACTTC
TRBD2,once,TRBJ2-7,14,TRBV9,CASSVGSGGYEQYF,TGTGCCAGCAGCGTAGGGTCGGGAGGTTACGAGCAGTACTTC
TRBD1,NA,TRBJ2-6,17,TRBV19,CASLGDRENFGANVLTF,TGTGCCTCTCTAGGGGACAGGGAAAACTTTGGGGCCAACGTCCTGACTTTC
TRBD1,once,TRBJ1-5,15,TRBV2,CASSYQGQLNQPQHF,TGTGCCAGCAGTTATCAGGGACAGCTCAATCAGCCCCAGCATTTT
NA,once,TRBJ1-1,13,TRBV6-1,CASSDSVNTEAFF,TGTGCCAGCAGTGATAGCGTGAACACTGAAGCTTTCTTT
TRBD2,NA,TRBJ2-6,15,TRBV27,CASSLREGGANVLTF,TGTGCCAGCAGTCTCAGGGAGGGTGGGGCCAACGTCCTGACTTTC
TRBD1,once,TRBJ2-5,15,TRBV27,CASSIHGTGQETQYF,TGTGCCAGCAGTATCCACGGGACAGGGCAAGAGACCCAGTACTTC
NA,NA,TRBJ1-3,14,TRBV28,CASNPGNSGNTIYF,TGTGCCAGCAACCCAGGGAACTCTGGAAACACCATATATTTT
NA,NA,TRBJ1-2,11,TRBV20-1,CSANRDNGYTF,TGCAGTGCTAACAGGGACAATGGCTACACCTTC
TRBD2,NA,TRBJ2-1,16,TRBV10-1,CASSESASGRVYEQFF,TGCGCCAGCAGTGAGTCAGCTAGCGGGAGGGTATATGAGCAGTTCTTC
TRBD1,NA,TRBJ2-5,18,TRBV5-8,CASSLWGPGTGSLETQYF,TGTGCCAGCAGCTTGTGGGGTCCCGGGACAGGATCGCTAGAGACCCAGTACTTC
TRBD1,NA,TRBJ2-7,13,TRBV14,CASSLQGAGEQYF,TGTGCCAGCAGCCTTCAGGGGGCTGGGGAGCAGTACTTC
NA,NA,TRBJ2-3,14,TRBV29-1,CSVERSPGTDTQYF,TGCAGCGTTGAACGGAGCCCGGGCACAGATACGCAGTATTTT
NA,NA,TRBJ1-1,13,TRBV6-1,CASRHRMNTEAFF,TGTGCCAGCAGACACCGAATGAACACTGAAGCTTTCTTT
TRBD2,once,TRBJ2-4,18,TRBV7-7,CASSLNYLITSGGNIQYF,TGTGCTAGCAGCTTAAATTATCTTATCACTAGCGGGGGAAACATTCAGTACTTC
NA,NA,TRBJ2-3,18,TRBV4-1,CASSLLPSQGAYTDTQYF,TGCGCCAGCAGCCTTCTCCCCTCACAGGGAGCATACACAGATACGCAGTATTTT
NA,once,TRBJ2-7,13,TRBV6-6,CASSSRQLYEQYF,TGTGCCAGCAGTTCAAGACAGTTATACGAGCAGTACTTC
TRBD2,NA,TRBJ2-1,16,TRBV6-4,CASSDSGTNPYNEQFF,TGTGCCAGCAGTGATAGCGGGACGAACCCCTACAATGAGCAGTTCTTC
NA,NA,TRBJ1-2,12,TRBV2,CASSAGNYGYTF,TGTGCCAGCAGTGCTGGCAACTATGGCTACACCTTC
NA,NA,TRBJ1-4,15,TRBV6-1,CASSLTGRDNEKLFF,TGTGCCAGCAGTTTGACAGGTCGCGATAATGAAAAACTGTTTTTT
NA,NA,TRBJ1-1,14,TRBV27,CASSLFGENTEAFF,TGTGCCAGCAGTTTGTTCGGAGAGAACACTGAAGCTTTCTTT
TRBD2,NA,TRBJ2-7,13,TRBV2,CASSDGREDEQYF,TGTGCCAGCAGTGATGGGCGGGAGGACGAGCAGTACTTC
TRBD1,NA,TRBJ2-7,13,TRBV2,CASRLGQGGEQYF,TGTGCCAGCAGACTTGGACAGGGCGGCGAGCAGTACTTC
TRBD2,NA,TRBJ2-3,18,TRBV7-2,CASRYGTSGSGRPDTQYF,TGTGCCAGCAGATACGGGACTAGCGGGAGTGGTCGGCCAGATACGCAGTATTTT
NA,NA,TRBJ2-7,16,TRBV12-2,CASRSLGREVTYEQYF,TGTGCAAGTCGCTCCCTCGGGCGGGAGGTGACCTACGAGCAGTACTTC
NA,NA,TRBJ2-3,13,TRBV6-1,CASREASTDTQYF,TGTGCCAGCAGAGAGGCTAGCACAGATACGCAGTATTTT
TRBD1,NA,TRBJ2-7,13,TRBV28,CATSWTGRYEQYF,TGTGCCACCTCATGGACAGGACGCTACGAGCAGTACTTC
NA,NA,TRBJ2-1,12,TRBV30,CAWSPPGGQQFF,TGTGCCTGGAGTCCACCCGGGGGACAGCAGTTCTTC
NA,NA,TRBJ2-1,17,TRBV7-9,CASSLTNYNRSYNEQFF,TGTGCCAGCAGCTTAACTAACTATAATCGATCCTACAATGAGCAGTTCTTC
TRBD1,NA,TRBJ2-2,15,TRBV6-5,CASRTTGVAAGELFF,TGTGCCAGCAGAACGACAGGGGTCGCGGCCGGGGAGCTGTTTTTT
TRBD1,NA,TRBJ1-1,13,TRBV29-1,CSGTQGGHTEAFF,TGCAGCGGTACTCAGGGGGGACACACTGAAGCTTTCTTT
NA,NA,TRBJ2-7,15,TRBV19,CASSITTSPSYEQYF,TGTGCCAGTAGTATTACGACAAGCCCCTCCTACGAGCAGTACTTC
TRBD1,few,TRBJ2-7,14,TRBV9,CASSAQGVGYEQYF,TGTGCCAGCAGCGCACAGGGGGTTGGATACGAGCAGTACTTC
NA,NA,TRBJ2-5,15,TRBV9,CASSSRGERGETQYF,TGTGCCAGCAGCTCCCGCGGGGAGAGGGGAGAGACCCAGTACTTC
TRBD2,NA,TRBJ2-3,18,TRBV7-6,CASSLTLLAGVGTDTQYF,TGTGCCAGCAGCTTGACCCTACTAGCGGGAGTGGGAACAGATACGCAGTATTTT
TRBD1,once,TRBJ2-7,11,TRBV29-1,CSGTTGNEQYF,TGCAGCGGCACGACAGGGAACGAGCAGTACTTC
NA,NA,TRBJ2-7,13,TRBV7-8,CASSRTYSYEQYF,TGTGCCAGCAGCCGGACATATTCCTACGAGCAGTACTTC
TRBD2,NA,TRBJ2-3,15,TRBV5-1,CASSLAGGLTDTQYF,TGCGCCAGCAGCTTGGCGGGGGGTCTCACAGATACGCAGTATTTT
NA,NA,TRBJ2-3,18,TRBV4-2,CASSQEVPLSGYTDTQYF,TGTGCCAGCAGCCAAGAAGTCCCTTTGAGCGGGTACACAGATACGCAGTATTTT
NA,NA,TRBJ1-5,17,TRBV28,CASNKTYGILRNQPQHF,TGTGCCAGCAATAAAACTTACGGGATTCTACGCAATCAGCCCCAGCATTTT
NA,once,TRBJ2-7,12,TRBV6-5,CASRVQGQPQYF,TGTGCCAGCAGAGTTCAAGGACAGCCGCAGTACTTC
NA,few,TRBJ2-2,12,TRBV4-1,CASGQWTGELFF,TGCGCCAGCGGACAATGGACCGGGGAGCTGTTTTTT
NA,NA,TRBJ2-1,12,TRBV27,CASSQRLDEQFF,TGTGCCAGCAGTCAAAGACTAGATGAGCAGTTCTTC